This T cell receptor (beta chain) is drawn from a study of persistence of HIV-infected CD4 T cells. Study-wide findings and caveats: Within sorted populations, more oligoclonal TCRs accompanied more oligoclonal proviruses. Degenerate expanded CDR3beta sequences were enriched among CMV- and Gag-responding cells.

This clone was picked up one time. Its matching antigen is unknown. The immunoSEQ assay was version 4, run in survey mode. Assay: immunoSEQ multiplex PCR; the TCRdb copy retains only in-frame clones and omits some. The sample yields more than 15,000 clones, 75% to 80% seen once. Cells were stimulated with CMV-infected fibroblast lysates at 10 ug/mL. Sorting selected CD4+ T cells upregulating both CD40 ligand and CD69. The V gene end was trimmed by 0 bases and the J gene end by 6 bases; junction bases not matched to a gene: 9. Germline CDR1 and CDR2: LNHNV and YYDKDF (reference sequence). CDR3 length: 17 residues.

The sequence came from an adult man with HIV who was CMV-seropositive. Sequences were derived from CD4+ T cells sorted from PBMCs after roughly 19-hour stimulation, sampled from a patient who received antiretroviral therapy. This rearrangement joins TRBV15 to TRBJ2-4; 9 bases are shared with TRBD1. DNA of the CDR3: TGTGCCACCAGCAGAGAAGGTTTTGGACAGGGGAGAAACATTCAGTACTTC. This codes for CATSREGFGQGRNIQYF.